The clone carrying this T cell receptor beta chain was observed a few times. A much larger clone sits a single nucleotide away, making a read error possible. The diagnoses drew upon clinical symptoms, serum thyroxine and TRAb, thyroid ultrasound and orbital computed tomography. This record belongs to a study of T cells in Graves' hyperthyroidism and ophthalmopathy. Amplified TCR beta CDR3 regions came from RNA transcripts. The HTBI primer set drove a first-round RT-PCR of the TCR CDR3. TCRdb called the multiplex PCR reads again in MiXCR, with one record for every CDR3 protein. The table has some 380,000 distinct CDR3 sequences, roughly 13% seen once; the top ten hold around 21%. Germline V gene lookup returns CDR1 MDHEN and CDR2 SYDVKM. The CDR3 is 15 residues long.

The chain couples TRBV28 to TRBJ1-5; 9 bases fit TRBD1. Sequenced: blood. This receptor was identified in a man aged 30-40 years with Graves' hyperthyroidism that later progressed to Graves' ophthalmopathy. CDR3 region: CASSLRQGGNRPQHF. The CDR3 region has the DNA TGTGCCAGCAGTTTACGACAGGGGGGCAATCGGCCCCAGCATTTT.